This T cell receptor (beta chain) was captured by sequencing in a study of Ad26.COV2.S vaccination and SARS-CoV-2 variants (TCRdb year 2021). With regard to the full study: Donors in the vaccine arm were drawn from COV1001, a phase I-IIa trial of Ad26.COV2.S in healthy adults that was multicentre, randomized, double-blind and placebo-controlled. Throughout the experiments and outcome assessment, investigators stayed blinded to trial group allocation. Dosing of Ad26.COV2.S was intramuscular, at either 5x10^10 or 1x10^11 viral particles, delivered as one shot or as two shots spaced 56 days apart. TCRbeta repertoire sequencing was used to assess the specificity and breadth of SARS-CoV-2-reactive T cell receptors after Ad26.COV2.S vaccination. A total of 32 samples were included in the TCR-sequenced set, comprising around 19 Ad26.COV2.S vaccine recipients, 5 placebo recipients and 8 SARS-CoV-2 convalescent individuals. Trial participants were randomized into five groups of five: low-dose or high-dose Ad26.COV2.S given once or twice, or placebo on both occasions. Here is what the overall study found, with its caveats: Vaccine and placebo recipients had comparable non-spike TCR breadth, which fits with the vaccine containing only spike. Comparing responses between vaccine doses or regimens was not something the study was powered to do. Substantial breadth of spike-specific CD8+ and CD4+ T cell responses was reported after vaccination. It was noted by the authors that total T cell responses may have been underestimated by the TCR breadth and depth analyses. Ad26.COV2.S recipients had higher spike-specific TCR breadth than placebo recipients (P = 0.0014).

With respect to this clone: This receptor's antigen is unknown. Base-call qualities are not available, and no considerably larger clone is one nucleotide away.

What this sample's treatment or condition label stands for: around 19 received Ad26.COV2.S at low or high dose, single or two shots; roughly five received placebo; per-sample allocation not given. Repertoires of vaccine and placebo recipients were sequenced from samples collected on day 63 after the first injection. Between 29 July and 7 August 2020, Cohort 1b enrolled about two dozen adults aged 18-55 years at one site in Boston, USA. As a vaccine, Ad26.COV2.S was a replication-incompetent adenovirus type 26 vector that expressed a prefusion-stabilized SARS-CoV-2 spike protein derived from the original Wuhan strain. The immunoSEQ Assay was the method used to sequence TCRbeta CDR3 regions. After extraction, genomic DNA underwent amplification by bias-controlled multiplex PCR, followed by high-throughput sequencing. Concerning the study's data processing: To quantify the absolute abundance of every unique TCRbeta CDR3 region, sequences were collapsed and filtered. Usable DNA was measured by amplifying reference genes present in all nucleated cells, and TCRbeta template counts were normalized to that usable DNA to estimate T cell fraction. Repertoire TCRs were annotated as SARS-CoV-2-specific when V gene, CDR3 amino acid sequence and J gene were exactly matched to a known reactive TCR set. The reference SARS-CoV-2 TCR set was obtained from MIRA and was filtered for enrichment in COVID-19-positive ImmuneCODE repertoires, whereby public or cross-reactive TCRs were removed. Using the MIRA antigens, annotated TCRs were further analysed by specific ORF or by position within an ORF. Depth was the summed frequency of annotated unique rearrangements, while breadth was defined as annotated unique rearrangements over total unique productive rearrangements. Group comparisons of TCR breadth used two-sided Wilcoxon rank-sum tests. What TCRdb holds here is the immuneACCESS table cut down to in-frame rearrangements. Part of the clones is not present; checked against another copy, under half of the missing clones reflect an unresolved V gene, and the others are unexplained. V and J calls and clone size follow that table, whereas D and trimming were derived from the DNA. The sample data list some 240,000 clones, and roughly 87% of these were observed just once. The ten biggest clones cover just under 3% of the sample.

The CDR3 measures 15 amino acids from cysteine to phenylalanine. Left in the record is the CDR3 DNA by itself, 45 bases read in frame from the first base. The germline ends are 16 bases apart after V is trimmed by 7 bases and J by 1 base. The germline V gene (reference sequence) gives CDR1 as LNHDA and CDR2 as SQIVND. The clonotype originates from a person between 18 and 60 years old who received the Ad26.COV2.S COVID-19 vaccine or a placebo. The sequencing used peripheral blood, collected in a trial of Ad26.COV2.S vaccine versus placebo. Rearrangement joined TRBV19 to TRBJ2-5; the D gene is possibly TRBD2, with 6 bases matching. This receptor carries the CDR3 CASTRGTQVQETQYF. The DNA is TGTGCCAGTACCCGAGGGACTCAAGTCCAAGAGACCCAGTACTTC.